This is a list of T cell receptor beta chains from one sample in a study of persistence of HIV-infected CD4 T cells. Their target antigens are unknown. Here immunoSEQ multiplex PCR was the method, and the copy in TCRdb shows in-frame clones only, minus some. The table has tens of thousands of clones, under 80% seen once. This specimen consisted of CD4+ T cells sorted from PBMCs after roughly 17-hour stimulation, obtained from a patient who received antiretroviral therapy. These receptors all stem from an adult man with HIV who was CMV-seropositive. The CDR3 runs from the conserved cysteine through the conserved F or W. A D gene is named only where the DNA matches it firmly. Expanded clones are given a class, and other clones once, few, many or no size at all.

CDR3 DNA,CDR3 protein,CDR3 length,J gene,D gene,V gene,clone size
TGTGCCAGCAGCCCTGAGGCCCTAGCGGGGGAGAGTACGCAGTATTTT,CASSPEALAGESTQYF,16,TRBJ2-3,TRBD2,TRBV9,.
TGTGCCAGCAGCCCACGAGTACTCGGGACAGGCATCTCTGGGGCCAACGTCCTGACTTTC,CASSPRVLGTGISGANVLTF,20,TRBJ2-6,TRBD1,TRBV7-3,once
TGCAGTGCTAGTATGGGGACGATGCGGTTCTTC,CSASMGTMRFF,11,TRBJ2-1,.,TRBV20-1,few
TGTGCCAGCACCCCTTCGAAGGCTGAAAAACTGTTTTTT,CASTPSKAEKLFF,13,TRBJ1-4,.,TRBV7-8,few
TGTGCCAGCAGCTTGGGATACACCGGGGAGCTGTTTTTT,CASSLGYTGELFF,13,TRBJ2-2,.,TRBV7-9,.
TGTGCCAGCATCGGAAGCTCCTACAATGAGCAGTTCTTC,CASIGSSYNEQFF,13,TRBJ2-1,.,TRBV28,.
TGTGCCAGCTCACCCGGGGGTGGCTCCGGCGGAAACACCATATATTTT,CASSPGGGSGGNTIYF,16,TRBJ1-3,.,TRBV18,once
TGTGCCAGCAGCTTGGTGGCAGCCGAAAAACTGTTTTTT,CASSLVAAEKLFF,13,TRBJ1-4,.,TRBV5-6,.
TGCGCCAGCAGCTTGGCGATCGGGTACGAGCAGTACTTC,CASSLAIGYEQYF,13,TRBJ2-7,.,TRBV5-1,.
TGTGCCAGCAGCCTCCCGGGGGCCCGGGGGCAAAGACGGAACACTGAAGCTTTCTTT,CASSLPGARGQRRNTEAFF,19,TRBJ1-1,.,TRBV7-2,.
TGTGCCAGCTCACGTCCCCCAGGGGACGGGGAGACCCAGTACTTC,CASSRPPGDGETQYF,15,TRBJ2-5,.,TRBV18,.
TGTGCCAGCAGCCACAGGGTGGGCACAGATACGCAGTATTTT,CASSHRVGTDTQYF,14,TRBJ2-3,.,TRBV7-2,.
TGCGCCAGCAGCCCACTCTTGGGCAGACTGAACACCGGGGAGCTGTTTTTT,CASSPLLGRLNTGELFF,17,TRBJ2-2,.,TRBV5-1,.
TGTGCCAGCAGTGAACTCATCTCGGTTAACTATGGCTACACCTTC,CASSELISVNYGYTF,15,TRBJ1-2,.,TRBV6-1,few
TGTGCCAGTAGTGGGGGAAAGACTGAAGCTTTCTTT,CASSGGKTEAFF,12,TRBJ1-1,.,TRBV19,few
TGCGCCAGCAGCTTGGTACAAGGGCCATTCTACGAGCAGTACTTC,CASSLVQGPFYEQYF,15,TRBJ2-7,.,TRBV5-1,few
TGTGCCAGCAGTTTCAACAAGAACACTGAAGCTTTCTTT,CASSFNKNTEAFF,13,TRBJ1-1,.,TRBV27,once
TGTGCCAGTACAGGGTGGACGAACACCGGGGAGCTGTTTTTT,CASTGWTNTGELFF,14,TRBJ2-2,.,TRBV19,.
TGTGCCAGCAGTTTGCGTAGGGGCGAAAAACTGTTTTTT,CASSLRRGEKLFF,13,TRBJ1-4,.,TRBV27,.
TGCGCCAGCAGCTTGGAAGGTAGAGGAGATACGCAGTATTTT,CASSLEGRGDTQYF,14,TRBJ2-3,.,TRBV5-1,.
TGTGCCAGCAGCGTTTCTACAGGGGCCCGGGGCACCGGGGAGCTGTTTTTT,CASSVSTGARGTGELFF,17,TRBJ2-2,TRBD1,TRBV9,.
TGTGCCAGTGGCGGGGTTGCAACTAATGAAAAACTGTTTTTT,CASGGVATNEKLFF,14,TRBJ1-4,.,TRBV28,.
TGTGCCAGTCGCCATACCGGGACAGAGATATATCAGCCCCAGCATTTT,CASRHTGTEIYQPQHF,16,TRBJ1-5,TRBD1,TRBV19,.
TGTGCCATCAGTGAGAAAGGGGGTCAGCCCCAGCATTTT,CAISEKGGQPQHF,13,TRBJ1-5,.,TRBV10-3,.
TGTGCCACCAGTGATTCCAGGACAGGGGACACTGAAGCTTTCTTT,CATSDSRTGDTEAFF,15,TRBJ1-1,TRBD1,TRBV24-1,.
TGTGCCAGCAATTTGGACAGGGGTAATCAGCCCCAGCATTTT,CASNLDRGNQPQHF,14,TRBJ1-5,TRBD1,TRBV2,.
TGTGCCAGCAGCTTCAGCATGAACACTGAAGCTTTCTTT,CASSFSMNTEAFF,13,TRBJ1-1,.,TRBV5-5,once
TGTGCCAGCAGTTTAGGAGGGACAGGGAACACTGAAGCTTTCTTT,CASSLGGTGNTEAFF,15,TRBJ1-1,TRBD1,TRBV28,.
TGCGCCAGCAGCCAATTCGGGCTGTACACAGATACGCAGTATTTT,CASSQFGLYTDTQYF,15,TRBJ2-3,.,TRBV4-1,.
TGTGCGTCGTCCCCGACGGTTAACTATGGCTACACCTTC,CASSPTVNYGYTF,13,TRBJ1-2,.,TRBV7-8,.
TGTGCTACCTCCCGAGATAACTATGGCTACACCTTC,CATSRDNYGYTF,12,TRBJ1-2,.,TRBV6-1,.
TGTGCCAGCAGCCCTCGCTCGGCGGATACGCAGTATTTT,CASSPRSADTQYF,13,TRBJ2-3,.,TRBV7-9,few
TGTGCCAGCAGCTTAGGTCAAAACACTGAAGCTTTCTTT,CASSLGQNTEAFF,13,TRBJ1-1,.,TRBV11-3,.
TGCAGCGTCGTACAGGGCTTGAACACTGAAGCTTTCTTT,CSVVQGLNTEAFF,13,TRBJ1-1,.,TRBV29-1,.
TGTGCCACGACTAGGGGCGGATCGAACACTGAAGCTTTCTTT,CATTRGGSNTEAFF,14,TRBJ1-1,.,TRBV2,.
TGTGCCAGCAGCCCGACTAGGCGGGGGGAGCAGTTCTTC,CASSPTRRGEQFF,13,TRBJ2-1,TRBD2,TRBV9,.
TGTGCCAGCAGTGAACTTTTTATAGGATCTCTCTCCTCGGGGAACACTGAAGCTTTCTTT,CASSELFIGSLSSGNTEAFF,20,TRBJ1-1,.,TRBV2,.
TGTGCCAGCAGTGAGCGGGACAGCCCAAATCAGCCCCAGCATTTT,CASSERDSPNQPQHF,15,TRBJ1-5,TRBD1,TRBV2,.
TGTGCCACCAGCAGAGAAAGCTATGGGGCCAACGTCCTGACTTTC,CATSRESYGANVLTF,15,TRBJ2-6,.,TRBV15,once
TGTGCCAGCAGTGTGGGCCAGGGGGCCCTTAAAGGGGAGCTGTTTTTT,CASSVGQGALKGELFF,16,TRBJ2-2,TRBD1,TRBV2,.
TGTGCCAGCAGTTTAACAGGGTTCTATGGCTACACCTTC,CASSLTGFYGYTF,13,TRBJ1-2,.,TRBV28,.
TGTGCCAGCAGCCAAGATAGGACTAGCGAGCAGTACTTC,CASSQDRTSEQYF,13,TRBJ2-7,TRBD2,TRBV3-1/TRBV3-2,.
TGTGCCAGTACCAGGGACGGGGCCCAGGCGACCCAGTACTTC,CASTRDGAQATQYF,14,TRBJ2-5,.,TRBV19,.
TGTGCCAGTAGCTCCCGCGCAGGAGATGGCTACACCTTC,CASSSRAGDGYTF,13,TRBJ1-2,.,TRBV19,medium-sized
TGCGCCAGCAGTGGAGACCGCCTCTACGGGACCCAGTACTTC,CASSGDRLYGTQYF,14,TRBJ2-5,.,TRBV10-1,.
TGTGCCAGCACCTACAGTAATGAAAAACTGTTTTTT,CASTYSNEKLFF,12,TRBJ1-4,.,TRBV5-5,.
TGCGCCAGCAGCCAGACGCAGGGGAGGGCCGGGGAGCTGTTTTTT,CASSQTQGRAGELFF,15,TRBJ2-2,.,TRBV4-1,.
TGTGCCAGCAGCTCCGGGACAGTATCAGGCGGGGAGCTGTTTTTT,CASSSGTVSGGELFF,15,TRBJ2-2,TRBD1,TRBV3-1/TRBV3-2,once
TGCGCCAGCAGTCCGGGACTAACCGACTATGGCTACACCTTC,CASSPGLTDYGYTF,14,TRBJ1-2,.,TRBV5-1,.
TGCGCCAGCAGCTTGGGGGGACAGGGGACCAATCAGCCCCAGCATTTT,CASSLGGQGTNQPQHF,16,TRBJ1-5,TRBD1,TRBV5-1,once
TGTGCCAGTACCACAAGGGACTCCTCCCGTGGGCCCGTCGGAGAGCTGTTTTTT,CASTTRDSSRGPVGELFF,18,TRBJ2-2,.,TRBV19,once
TGTGCCAGCAGTGTAGGGACAGGGGCCTACGAGCAGTACTTC,CASSVGTGAYEQYF,14,TRBJ2-7,TRBD1,TRBV25-1,.
TGTGCCAGCAGCTTAGGGGGGGACTATGGCTACACCTTC,CASSLGGDYGYTF,13,TRBJ1-2,.,TRBV5-5,.
TGTGCCATCAGCCAGGGCGCCGAAGGTAATTCACCCCTCCACTTT,CAISQGAEGNSPLHF,15,TRBJ1-6,.,TRBV10-3,once
TGTGCCAGCAGCCCCGACAGCTCCTATGGCTACACCTTC,CASSPDSSYGYTF,13,TRBJ1-2,.,TRBV3-1/TRBV3-2,.